The entry below describes one TCR beta chain. The junction does not match germline at one end; this may be a read error. The sample is drawn from a study of cytomegalovirus exposure and HLA in healthy donors. This CDR3 is built from 15 residues. Per the germline V gene, CDR1 is MRHNA and CDR2 is SNTAGT. PCR amplification relied on 60 Vbeta primers (plus 13 Jbeta primers). TCRdb's table, derived via immunoSEQ multiplex PCR, lists solely in-frame clones and lacks some. The profile shows about 160,000 clones, 84% of them singletons. This clonotype was sampled from a man in his thirties or forties in good health and CMV-seronegative. The specimen was PBMCs. The V gene is TRBV6-4, the J gene TRBJ1-4, with TRBD1 matching 7 bases. CDR3 protein: CASSYSGQTNEKLFF. CDR3 sequence (DNA): TGTGCCAGCAGTTACTCGGGACAGACTAATGAAAAACTGTTTTTT.